Each of the 18 T cell receptor gamma chains below was sequenced from the same sample in a study of gamma delta lymphoproliferative disorders and STAT genes (dated by TCRdb to the late 2010s). Libraries were built with multiplex PCR. The listed sequencing device is Illumina MiSeq. Clone calls in TCRdb were regenerated from the public reads with CATT, after which identical DNA sequences shared one row. Here the sample has approximately 2,500 gamma-chain clones; roughly 18% occur a single time. Jointly, the top ten make up approximately 58% of the sample. For both patients and controls, peripheral blood mononuclear cells were isolated, and the genomic DNA from these cells was used for TCR sequencing. The material sequenced was blood. The receptors stem from a human donor with gamma-delta T-cell large granular lymphocyte leukemia.

By proportion, this clone is medium-sized (0.01 to 0.1%). Because the CDR3's place on the DNA is in doubt, the DNA is left out and the CDR3 is given as listed by TCRdb. The V gene reported is TRGV11; the J gene is uncalled. TRGV11 is flagged as an ORF with uncertain function. Termini included, the CDR3 measures 17 amino acids. CDR3: CTTVPAGLGTGNWIKTF.

The chain couples TRGV11 to TRGJ1 or TRGJ2. Because TCRdb records no J gene, it was assigned here through a match of the DNA to germline. TRGV11 falls under the ORF class, with uncertain function. This CDR3 is 14 amino acids long. V dropped 4 bases and J dropped 6; count of bases not matched to a gene: 9. The CDR3 loop is CACWIRRGCYKKLF. The CDR3 DNA reads TGTGCCTGCTGGATTAGAAGGGGGTGTTATAAGAAACTCTTT.

Remarks on this clone: Other DNA sequences in the sample encode the same CDR3. There is no J gene call, but TRGV2 is given as the V gene. From germline, CDR1 is EGSNGY and CDR2 YDSYNSKV. The CDR3 covers 10 residues. In nucleotides, the CDR3 is TGTGCCACCTGGGACAAGGGAAAACTCTTT. Its translation: CATWDKGKLF.

CDR3 nucleotides: TGTGCCACCTGGGATAGGAAGGGGTTCAAGATATTT. It encodes CATWDRKGFKIF. The rearrangement links TRGV8 to TRGJP1. No J gene is reported in TCRdb; it was inferred here by comparing the DNA with germline. The CDR3 totals 12 residues. The J segment lost 12 bases and the V segment lost 0 bases, leaving 4 bases of the junction unmatched. Germline assignment: CDR1 VENAVY and CDR2 YDSYNSRV.

The chain couples TRGV2 to TRGJ1 or TRGJ2. The J gene is not listed in TCRdb, so it was assigned here from a DNA match to germline. Looked up from germline, CDR1 is EGSNGY and CDR2 is YDSYNSKV. The CDR3 contains 14 residues. The V segment lost 0 bases and the J segment 12 bases; nucleotides outside the gene matches: 14. CDR3 residues: CATWDGHQGRPKLF. The CDR3, as DNA: TGTGCCACCTGGGACGGGCATCAGGGGCGTCCGAAACTCTTT.

V is TRGV9 and J is TRGJ1 or TRGJ2. As TCRdb names no J gene, one was assigned here on the basis of a DNA match to germline. The CDR3 covers 15 residues. The trim removed 1 base at V and 2 bases at J, leaving 8 bases unmatched. Germline loops: CDR1 GITISATS, CDR2 ISYDGTV (reference sequence). This chain's CDR3 is CALWEVKEYYYKKLF. For the CDR3, the DNA is TGTGCCTTGTGGGAGGTTAAGGAGTATTATTATAAGAAACTCTTT.

Only a few counts were recorded for this clone. The CDR3 loop is CATWDGEPILGYKKLF. The CDR3 bases are TGTGCCACCTGGGACGGGGAGCCTATTTTAGGATATAAGAAACTCTTT. J is TRGJ1 or TRGJ2 and V is TRGV2. The J gene comes from matching the DNA to germline here; TCRdb lacks it. With 0 bases clipped from V and 7 bases from J, the junction kept 15 bases outside the gene matches. The CDR3 covers 16 residues. Germline CDR1 EGSNGY, CDR2 YDSYNSKV.

The genes are TRGV10 and TRGJ1 or TRGJ2. Since TCRdb gives no J gene, matching the DNA to germline was used here to assign it. TRGV10 is an open reading frame whose function is uncertain. The CDR3 extends over 13 amino acids. Trimming removed 8 bases from V and 3 bases from J; junction bases left unmatched: 8. The CDR3, as DNA: TGTGCTGCGTGGCGACGATTTTATTATAAGAAACTCTTT. Residues: CAAWRRFYYKKLF.

This clone was seen a few times. V usage is TRGV2 and J usage is TRGJ1 or TRGJ2. Germline matching of the DNA provided the J gene here, since TCRdb leaves it blank. Germline CDR1 EGSNGY, CDR2 YDSYNSKV. The trim removed 0 bases at V and 3 bases at J, leaving 14 bases unmatched. This CDR3 region has 17 residues. CDR3 region: CATWDGPGTYLYYKKLF. CDR3 nucleotides: TGTGCCACCTGGGACGGGCCGGGGACCTACCTTTATTATAAGAAACTCTTT.

This chain connects TRGV3 to TRGJ1 or TRGJ2. Because TCRdb records no J gene, it was assigned here through a match of the DNA to germline. With 5 bases clipped from V and 8 bases from J, the junction kept 3 bases outside the gene matches. Germline loops: CDR1 VTNTFY, CDR2 YDVSTARD (reference sequence). The CDR3 runs 10 residues. The CDR3 bases are TGTGCCACCTGGGTCCATAAGAAACTCTTT. Translation gives CATWVHKKLF.

This clone occurred a few times. The V and J genes are TRGV2 and TRGJ1 or TRGJ2. As TCRdb names no J gene, one was assigned here on the basis of a DNA match to germline. Germline loops: CDR1 EGSNGY, CDR2 YDSYNSKV. Unmatched junction bases numbered 3, after V lost 0 bases and J lost 1 base. The CDR3 is 14 amino acids. The CDR3 sequence is CATWDGGNYYKKLF. The CDR3 DNA sequence: TGTGCCACCTGGGACGGGGGAAATTATTATAAGAAACTCTTT.

This clone was seen more than once but under ten times. The J segment was not called; the V segment is TRGV4. The length of the CDR3 is 12 residues. Germline V gene data show CDR1 as EGSTGY and CDR2 as YDSYTSSV. CDR3 loop: CATWDGPFPKLF. The CDR3 DNA reads as TGTGCCACCTGGGACGGGCCCTTTCCCAAACTCTTT.

This rearrangement joins TRGV2 to TRGJ1 or TRGJ2. Since TCRdb gives no J gene, matching the DNA to germline was used here to assign it. Germline CDR1 and CDR2: EGSNGY and YDSYNSKV. With V trimmed by 0 bases and J by 5 bases, 4 bases remained unmatched. This CDR3 region has 13 residues. As DNA, the CDR3 is TGTGCCACCTGGGACGGGTTTAATTATAAGAAACTCTTT. The encoded protein is CATWDGFNYKKLF.

In its sample, this clone was seen a few times. CDR3 sequence (DNA): TGTGCCACCTGGGTCTATTATAAGAAACTCTTT. It specifies CATWVYYKKLF. This chain joins TRGV8 and TRGJ1 or TRGJ2. As TCRdb names no J gene, one was assigned here on the basis of a DNA match to germline. This CDR3 is built from 11 residues. Germline-derived CDR1 and CDR2 are VENAVY and YDSYNSRV. Trimming took 5 bases from V and 4 from J; bases not matched to a gene: 2.

On this clone: The sample holds other DNA sequences that translate to the same CDR3. The J gene has no call, while the V gene is TRGV2. Looked up from germline, CDR1 is EGSNGY and CDR2 is YDSYNSKV. CDR3 size: 16 residues. CDR3 DNA sequence: TGTGCCACCTGGGACGGGCCGAGCAAACGTTATTATAAGAAACTATTT. Protein product: CATWDGPSKRYYKKLF.

V is TRGV4 and J is TRGJ1 or TRGJ2. TCRdb supplies no J gene; here it was assigned by aligning the nucleotide sequence to germline. The CDR3 is made up of 11 amino acids. Germline CDR1 is EGSTGY and CDR2 is YDSYTSSV. Losses at the gene ends were 8 bases for V and 4 bases for J; bases not matched to a gene: 5. Written as DNA, the CDR3 is TGTGCCACCTTTTGGTATTATAAGAAACTCTTT. This sequence encodes CATFWYYKKLF.

V is TRGV8 and J is TRGJ1 or TRGJ2. Because TCRdb records no J gene, it was assigned here through a match of the DNA to germline. Germline V gene data show CDR1 as VENAVY and CDR2 as YDSYNSRV. Trimming cost V 2 bases and J 11 bases; bases outside gene matches: 3. The CDR3 is 10 amino acids. The chain's CDR3 is CATWDIEKLF. In nucleotides, the CDR3 is TGTGCCACCTGGGATATTGAGAAACTCTTT.

The chain recombines TRGV2 with TRGJ1 or TRGJ2. No J segment appears in TCRdb, so it was assigned here by matching the sequence to germline. J was trimmed by 3 bases and V by 2 bases; bases with no gene match: 4. Germline loops: CDR1 EGSNGY, CDR2 YDSYNSKV. CDR3 size: 13 residues. The CDR3, as DNA: TGTGCCACCTGGGACGTCTGTTATTATAAGAAACTCTTT. Translating it yields CATWDVCYYKKLF.